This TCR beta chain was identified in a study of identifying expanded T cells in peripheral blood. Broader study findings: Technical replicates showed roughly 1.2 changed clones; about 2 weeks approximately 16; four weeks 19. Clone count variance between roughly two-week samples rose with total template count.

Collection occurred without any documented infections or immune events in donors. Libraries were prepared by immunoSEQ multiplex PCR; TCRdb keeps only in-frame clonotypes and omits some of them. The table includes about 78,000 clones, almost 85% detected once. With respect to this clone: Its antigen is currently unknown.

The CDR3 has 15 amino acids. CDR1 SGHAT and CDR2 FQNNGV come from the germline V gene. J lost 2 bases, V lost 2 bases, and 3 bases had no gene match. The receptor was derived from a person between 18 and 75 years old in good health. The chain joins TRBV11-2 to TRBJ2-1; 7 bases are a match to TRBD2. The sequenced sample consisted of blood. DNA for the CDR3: TGTGCCAGCAGCTTATCTAGCGGAGCCTACAATGAGCAGTTCTTC. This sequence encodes CASSLSSGAYNEQFF.